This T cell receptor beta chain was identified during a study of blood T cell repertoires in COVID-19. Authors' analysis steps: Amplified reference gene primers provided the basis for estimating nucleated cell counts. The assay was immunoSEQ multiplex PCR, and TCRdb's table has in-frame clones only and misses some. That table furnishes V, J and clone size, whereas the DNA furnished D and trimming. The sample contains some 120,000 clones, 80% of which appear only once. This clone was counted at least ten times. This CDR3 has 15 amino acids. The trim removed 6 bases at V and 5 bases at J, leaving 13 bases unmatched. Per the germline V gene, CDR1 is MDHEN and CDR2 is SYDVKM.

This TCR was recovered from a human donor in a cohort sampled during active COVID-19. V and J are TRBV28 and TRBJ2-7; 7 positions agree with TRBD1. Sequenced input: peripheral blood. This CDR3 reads CASRTNRGPPNEQYF. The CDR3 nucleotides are TGTGCCAGCAGGACAAACAGGGGTCCCCCTAACGAGCAGTACTTC.